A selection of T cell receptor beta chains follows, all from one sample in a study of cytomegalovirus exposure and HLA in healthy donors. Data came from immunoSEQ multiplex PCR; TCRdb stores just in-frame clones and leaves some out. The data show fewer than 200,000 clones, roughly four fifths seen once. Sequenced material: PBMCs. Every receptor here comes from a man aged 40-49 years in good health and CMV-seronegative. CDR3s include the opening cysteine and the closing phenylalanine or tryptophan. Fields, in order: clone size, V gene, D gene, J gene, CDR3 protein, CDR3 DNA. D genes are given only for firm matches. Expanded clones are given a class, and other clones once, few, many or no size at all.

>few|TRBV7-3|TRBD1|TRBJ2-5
CASSLSLGQGQETQYF
TGTGCCAGCAGCTTATCTCTGGGACAGGGCCAAGAGACCCAGTACTTC
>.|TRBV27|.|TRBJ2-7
CASSRRASYEQYF
TGTGCCAGCTCCCGCAGGGCGTCCTACGAGCAGTACTTC
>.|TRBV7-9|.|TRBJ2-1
CASSLTAGGGNEQFF
TGTGCCAGCAGCTTAACAGCAGGGGGAGGCAATGAGCAGTTCTTC
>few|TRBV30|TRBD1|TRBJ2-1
CAGWDSRSGEQFF
TGTGCCGGATGGGACAGCCGCTCCGGTGAGCAGTTCTTC
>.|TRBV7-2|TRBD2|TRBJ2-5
CASSLRLAGVRETQYF
TGTGCCAGCAGCTTGCGACTAGCGGGGGTCCGTGAGACCCAGTACTTC
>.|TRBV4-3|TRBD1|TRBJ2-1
CASSDRVNEQFF
TGCGCCAGCAGCGACAGGGTGAATGAGCAGTTCTTC
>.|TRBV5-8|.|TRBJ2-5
CASSPHPFQGETQYF
TGTGCCAGCAGCCCTCATCCCTTCCAGGGAGAGACCCAGTACTTC
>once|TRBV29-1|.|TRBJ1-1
CSVYLPRGTEAFF
TGCAGCGTCTACTTACCTCGGGGAACTGAAGCTTTCTTT
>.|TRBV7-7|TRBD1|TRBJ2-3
CASSSSGTVTDTQYF
TGTGCTAGCAGCTCGTCCGGGACAGTCACAGATACGCAGTATTTT
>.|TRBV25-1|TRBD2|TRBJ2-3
CASSEYGGGTDTQYF
TGTGCCAGCAGTGAATATGGGGGGGGCACAGATACGCAGTATTTT
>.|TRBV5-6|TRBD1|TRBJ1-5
CASSLQGARNQPQHF
TGTGCCAGCAGCCTTCAGGGGGCTCGCAATCAGCCCCAGCATTTT
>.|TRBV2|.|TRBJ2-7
CAVRGRGAYEQYF
TGTGCCGTACGAGGGAGGGGGGCCTACGAGCAGTACTTC
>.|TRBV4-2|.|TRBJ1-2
CASSPEIGGYGYTF
TGTGCCAGCAGCCCAGAGATAGGGGGCTATGGCTACACCTTC
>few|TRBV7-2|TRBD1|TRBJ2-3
CASRQGDRRSDTQYF
TGTGCCAGCAGGCAGGGGGATCGTCGGTCAGATACGCAGTATTTT
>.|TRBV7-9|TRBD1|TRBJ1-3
CASRSPGQGIGSSGNTIYF
TGTGCCAGCAGGTCACCGGGACAGGGGATCGGGTCCTCTGGAAACACCATATATTTT
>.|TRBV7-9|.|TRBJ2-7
CASSSSVAENYLYEQYF
.
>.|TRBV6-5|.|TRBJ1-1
CASSLTALNRVSEAFF
TGTGCCAGCAGTTTGACTGCTTTGAACAGGGTTTCTGAAGCTTTCTTT
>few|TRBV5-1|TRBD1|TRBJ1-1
CASSTGTGAEAFF
TGCGCCAGCAGCACCGGGACAGGGGCTGAAGCTTTCTTT
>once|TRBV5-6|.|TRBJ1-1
CASSPEQGKVTEAFF
TGTGCCAGCAGCCCGGAACAGGGAAAGGTCACTGAAGCTTTCTTT
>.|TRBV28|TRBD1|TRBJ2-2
CASSPGTGGLTGELFF
TGTGCCAGCAGTCCAGGGACAGGGGGCCTAACCGGGGAGCTGTTTTTT
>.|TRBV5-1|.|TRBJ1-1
CASSLGGGRSAFF
TGCGCCAGCAGCTTGGGGGGAGGCCGTTCGGCTTTCTTT
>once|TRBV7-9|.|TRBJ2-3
CASSLVTPSTDTQYF
TGTGCCAGCAGCTTAGTGACACCGAGCACAGATACGCAGTATTTT
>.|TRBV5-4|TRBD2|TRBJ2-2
CASSHIAGGGHTGELFF
TGTGCCAGCAGTCACATAGCGGGGGGGGGCCACACCGGGGAGCTGTTTTTT
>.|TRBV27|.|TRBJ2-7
CASSPRGLHEQYF
TGTGCCAGCAGTCCACGCGGACTGCACGAGCAGTACTTC
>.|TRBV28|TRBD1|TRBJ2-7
CASSGGGTGAKQYF
TGTGCCAGCAGTGGTGGGGGGACAGGGGCTAAGCAGTACTTC
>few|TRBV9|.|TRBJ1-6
CASSVAGRDSPLHF
TGTGCCAGCAGCGTTGCGGGAAGGGATTCACCCCTCCACTTT
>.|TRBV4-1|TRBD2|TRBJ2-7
CASSQTTSGGVSYGEQYF
TGCGCCAGCAGCCAGACAACTAGCGGGGGTGTCTCATATGGGGAGCAGTACTTC
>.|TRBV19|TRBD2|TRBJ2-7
CASSMPGTSGYEQYF
TGTGCCAGTAGTATGCCCGGGACTAGCGGTTACGAGCAGTACTTC
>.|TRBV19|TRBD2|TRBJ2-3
CASSIGRLALTDTQYF
TGTGCCAGTAGTATAGGTCGACTAGCACTCACAGATACGCAGTATTTT
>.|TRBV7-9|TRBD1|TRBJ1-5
CASSRTGLNQPQHF
TGTGCCAGCAGCCGGACAGGGCTCAATCAGCCCCAGCATTTT
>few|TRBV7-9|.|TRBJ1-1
CSSSLQNTEAFF
TGTTCCAGCAGCTTACAGAACACTGAAGCTTTCTTT
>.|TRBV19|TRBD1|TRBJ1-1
CASSDRAGVSEAFF
TGTGCCAGTAGCGACAGGGCGGGCGTGTCTGAAGCTTTCTTT
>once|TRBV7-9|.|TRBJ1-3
CASSHRQFSGNTIYF
TGTGCCAGCAGCCACAGACAGTTTTCTGGAAACACCATATATTTT
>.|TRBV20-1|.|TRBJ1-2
CSASAGNGYTF
TGCAGTGCTAGTGCGGGGAACGGCTACACCTTC
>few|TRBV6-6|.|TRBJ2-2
CASSSGTGELFF
TGTGCCAGCAGTTCGGGCACCGGGGAGCTGTTTTTT
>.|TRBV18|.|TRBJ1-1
CASSPKQNMNTEAFF
TGTGCCAGCTCACCAAAACAGAATATGAACACTGAAGCTTTCTTT
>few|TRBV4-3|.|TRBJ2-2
CASSPLGGNTGELFF
TGCGCCAGCAGCCCCCTGGGGGGGAACACCGGGGAGCTGTTTTTT
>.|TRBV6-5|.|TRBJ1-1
CASNPTGKNTEAFF
TGTGCCAGCAATCCGACAGGCAAGAACACTGAAGCTTTCTTT
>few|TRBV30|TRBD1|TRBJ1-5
CAWRGQGGNQPQHF
TGTGCCTGGAGGGGACAGGGAGGGAATCAGCCCCAGCATTTT
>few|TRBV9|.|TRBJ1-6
CASSILPASSYNSPLHF
TGTGCCAGCAGCATCCTACCAGCGAGCTCCTATAATTCACCCCTCCACTTT
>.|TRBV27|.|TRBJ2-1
CASSLRGLGDEQFF
TGTGCCAGCAGTTTAAGGGGCTTGGGCGATGAGCAGTTCTTC
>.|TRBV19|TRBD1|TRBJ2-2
CASRMTGSNTGELFF
TGTGCCAGTAGAATGACAGGGTCAAACACCGGGGAGCTGTTTTTT
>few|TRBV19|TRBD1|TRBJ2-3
CASTVTGGGTDTQYF
TGTGCCAGTACCGTGACAGGGGGCGGCACAGATACGCAGTATTTT
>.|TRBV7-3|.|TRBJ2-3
CASSLLAGSTDTQYF
TGTGCCAGCAGCTTGCTAGCTGGGAGCACAGATACGCAGTATTTT
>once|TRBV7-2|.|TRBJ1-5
CASSPLRGQPQHF
TGTGCCAGCAGCCCCCTAAGGGGGCAGCCCCAGCATTTT
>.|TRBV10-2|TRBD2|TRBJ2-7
CASSLGGEQYF
TGCGCCAGCAGCCTGGGGGGGGAGCAGTACTTC
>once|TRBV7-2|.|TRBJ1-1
CASSLSGMTEAFF
TGTGCCAGCAGCTTGTCAGGTATGACTGAAGCTTTCTTT
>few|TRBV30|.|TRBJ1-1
CAWSVNRGGMNTEAFF
TGTGCCTGGAGTGTAAACCGGGGGGGCATGAACACTGAAGCTTTCTTT
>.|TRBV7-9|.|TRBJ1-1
CASSPQGFNAESFF
TGTGCCAGCAGCCCTCAGGGGTTTAACGCTGAATCTTTCTTT